This entry concerns a single T cell receptor (beta chain). These data belong to a study of blood T cell repertoires in COVID-19. Turning to the study itself: The analysed material was cDNA or gDNA that came from T cells, B-cell-depleted T cells, or PBMCs.

Looked up from germline, CDR1 is LNHDA and CDR2 is SQIVND (reference sequence). V was pared by 3 bases and J by 3 bases, with 6 bases of the junction left unmatched. The CDR3 is made up of 16 amino acids. Repertoires were generated with immunoSEQ multiplex PCR, while TCRdb's copy carries only in-frame clones and drops some. The repertoire holds 250,000 to 300,000 clones, around nine tenths seen once, with about 2% in the top ten. Cohorts were assigned according to the clinical history that participants reported. Sample: PBMCs or T cells enriched from blood (not recorded which). The clonotype comes from a woman between 55 and 75 years old who had recovered from COVID-19. The chain recombines TRBV19 with TRBJ1-2; 11 bases line up with TRBD1. The CDR3 loop is CASSILRDRGDYGYTF. The CDR3 region has the DNA TGTGCCAGTAGTATCCTCCGGGACAGGGGGGACTATGGCTACACCTTC. The complete variable domain, with remaining parts taken from reference TRBV19 and TRBJ1-2, reads DGGITQSPKYLFRKEGQNVTLSCEQNLNHDAMYWYRQDPGQGLRLIYYSQIVNDFQKGDIAEGYSVSREKKESFPLTVTSAQKNPTAFYLCASSILRDRGDYGYTFGSGTRLTVV.